The rows below give T cell receptor beta chains drawn from one sample of a study of metastatic and nonmetastatic thyroid tumors. TCRdb reassembled clones from the PCR reads with MiXCR. The table includes about 37,000 clones, around 30% detected once. Sequenced material: blood. Source of these receptors: a male donor with papillary thyroid cancer or a benign thyroid nodule (not recorded which). Some clones in this sample may be carry-over from other donors' samples. CDR3s include the opening cysteine and the closing phenylalanine or tryptophan. Fields, in order: clone size, J gene, D gene, V gene, CDR3 DNA, CDR3 protein. The D gene is left open where the match is weak. Expanded clones are given a class, and other clones once, few, many or no size at all.

>many|TRBJ2-2|-|TRBV29-1
TGCAGCGTTGCCGGCCAGGTTGTTGCGAACACCGGGGAGCTGTTTTTT
CSVAGQVVANTGELFF
>many|TRBJ2-4|TRBD2|TRBV3-1
TGTGCCAGCAGCCCACGGCCGGGAGGGCGCTACTACGAAAACATTCAGTACTTC
CASSPRPGGRYYENIQYF
>-|TRBJ2-1|TRBD2|TRBV20-1
TGCAGTGCTACCTCCGGGACTAGCGGGAGTTACAATGAGCAGTTCTTC
CSATSGTSGSYNEQFF
>many|TRBJ2-2|-|TRBV6-4
TGTGCCAGCAGTGACTCGCGCGCGAACACCGGGGAGCTGTTTTTT
CASSDSRANTGELFF
>many|TRBJ1-2|TRBD1|TRBV2
TGTGCCAGCAGCTCAGGACAGGGCTATGGCTACACCTTC
CASSSGQGYGYTF
>-|TRBJ2-7|-|TRBV30
TGTGCCTGGAGTGTGAGAGTCTACGAGCAGTACTTC
CAWSVRVYEQYF
>-|TRBJ2-1|-|TRBV18
TGTGCCAGCTCACCGGTTTTTGAGCAGTTCTTC
CASSPVFEQFF
>many|TRBJ2-1|TRBD2|TRBV27
TGTGCCAGCAGTCCGGGACTAGCGGATAATGAGCAGTTCTTC
CASSPGLADNEQFF
>-|TRBJ2-5|-|TRBV2
TGTGCCAGCATACATCCGGGATATCAAGAGACCCAGTACTTC
CASIHPGYQETQYF
>-|TRBJ2-1|-|TRBV4-2
TGTGCCAGCAGCCAACAAACAGGGAATTACAATGAGCAGTTCTTC
CASSQQTGNYNEQFF
>-|TRBJ1-5|TRBD1|TRBV2
TGTGCCAGCAGCGAAACGGTGCAGGGGGGGAATCAGCCCCAGCATTTT
CASSETVQGGNQPQHF
>-|TRBJ2-1|-|TRBV11-2
TGTGCCAGCAGTCCCCGGTGGTCCAGCTCCTACAATGAGCAGTTCTTC
CASSPRWSSSYNEQFF
>few|TRBJ1-2|-|TRBV6-1
TGTGCCAGCAGTCAGGAAGGCTACGGCTACACCTTC
CASSQEGYGYTF
>many|TRBJ2-1|-|TRBV27
TGTGCCAGCAGCCTATCGGTGGGGGGCTGGCAGTTCTTC
CASSLSVGGWQFF
>many|TRBJ2-3|-|TRBV6-4
TGTGCCAGCAGTGAGCAGGGGTTGCAAGATACGCAGTATTTT
CASSEQGLQDTQYF
>many|TRBJ2-1|-|TRBV6-4
TGTGCCAGCAGTGAAAAACTAGAGGCGAATGAGCAGTTCTTC
CASSEKLEANEQFF
>-|TRBJ2-3|-|TRBV6-4
TGTGCCAGCAGTGACTCGTTGGGAGACACAGATACGCAGTATTTT
CASSDSLGDTDTQYF